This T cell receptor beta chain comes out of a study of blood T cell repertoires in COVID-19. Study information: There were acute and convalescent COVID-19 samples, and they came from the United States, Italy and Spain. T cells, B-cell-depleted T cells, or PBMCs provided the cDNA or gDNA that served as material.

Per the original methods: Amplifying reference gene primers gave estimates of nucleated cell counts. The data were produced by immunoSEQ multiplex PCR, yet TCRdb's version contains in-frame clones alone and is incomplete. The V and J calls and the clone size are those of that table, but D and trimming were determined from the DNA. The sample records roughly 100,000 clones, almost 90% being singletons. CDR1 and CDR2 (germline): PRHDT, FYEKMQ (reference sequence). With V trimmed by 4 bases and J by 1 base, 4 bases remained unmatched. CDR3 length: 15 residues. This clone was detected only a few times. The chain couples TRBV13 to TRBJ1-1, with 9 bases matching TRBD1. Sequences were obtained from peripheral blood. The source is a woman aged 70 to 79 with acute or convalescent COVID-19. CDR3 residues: CASSWGQGENTEAFF. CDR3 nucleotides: TGTGCCAGCAGCTGGGGACAGGGAGAGAACACTGAAGCTTTCTTT.